The rows below give T cell receptor beta chains drawn from one sample of a study of CD8 T cells in Susac syndrome. MiXCR was run by TCRdb on the immunoSEQ multiplex PCR reads, yielding one entry per CDR3 protein. The table shows over 70,000 distinct CDR3 sequences, with 96% occurring only once. The sample was CD8+ T cells from PBMCs. Every receptor here comes from a human donor with Susac syndrome. The CDR3 runs from the conserved cysteine through the conserved F or W. Fields, in order: J gene, D gene, clone size, V gene, CDR3 protein, CDR3 DNA. A D gene is named only where the DNA matches it firmly. Clone size is stated in some rows and not others, as once, few, many or a class when expanded.

J gene: TRBJ2-1
D gene: NA
clone size: NA
V gene: TRBV24-1
CDR3 protein: CATSDSDHREFF
CDR3 DNA: TGTGCCACCAGTGACTCGGACCACCGGGAGTTCTTC

J gene: TRBJ1-2
D gene: TRBD1
clone size: NA
V gene: TRBV6-1
CDR3 protein: CASSHQGGGDDYGYTF
CDR3 DNA: TGTGCCAGCAGCCACCAGGGGGGGGGAGATGATTATGGCTACACCTTC

J gene: TRBJ1-1
D gene: NA
clone size: NA
V gene: TRBV9
CDR3 protein: CASSVGSGSLLPEAFF
CDR3 DNA: TGTGCCAGCAGCGTAGGATCGGGCAGTTTACTTCCTGAAGCTTTCTTT

J gene: TRBJ2-5
D gene: TRBD1
clone size: NA
V gene: TRBV12-3/TRBV12-4
CDR3 protein: CASSTTGVQETQYF
CDR3 DNA: TGTGCCAGCAGTACCACAGGGGTCCAAGAGACCCAGTACTTC

J gene: TRBJ1-2
D gene: NA
clone size: NA
V gene: TRBV6-5
CDR3 protein: CASSLMASYGYTF
CDR3 DNA: TGTGCCAGCAGTTTGATGGCTAGCTATGGCTACACCTTC

J gene: TRBJ2-5
D gene: NA
clone size: once
V gene: TRBV7-2
CDR3 protein: CASSFGLHQETQYF
CDR3 DNA: TGTGCCAGCAGCTTCGGACTACACCAAGAGACCCAGTACTTC

J gene: TRBJ2-5
D gene: NA
clone size: NA
V gene: TRBV27
CDR3 protein: CASSLLGIPETQYF
CDR3 DNA: TGTGCCAGCAGTTTACTGGGGATCCCGGAGACCCAGTACTTC

J gene: TRBJ1-5
D gene: NA
clone size: NA
V gene: TRBV12-3/TRBV12-4
CDR3 protein: CASSLQGDQPQHF
CDR3 DNA: TGTGCCAGCAGCCTTCAAGGGGACCAGCCCCAGCATTTT

J gene: TRBJ2-1
D gene: NA
clone size: NA
V gene: TRBV7-9
CDR3 protein: CASSAGHLSYNEQFF
CDR3 DNA: TGTGCCAGCAGCGCTGGACATCTCTCCTACAATGAGCAGTTCTTC

J gene: TRBJ1-4
D gene: NA
clone size: once
V gene: TRBV29-1
CDR3 protein: CSVEDPATNEKLFF
CDR3 DNA: TGCAGCGTTGAAGATCCTGCTACTAATGAAAAACTGTTTTTT

J gene: TRBJ1-2
D gene: TRBD1
clone size: NA
V gene: TRBV5-6
CDR3 protein: CASSPIYRGDGYTF
CDR3 DNA: TGTGCCAGCAGCCCCATTTACAGGGGGGATGGCTACACCTTC

J gene: TRBJ2-2
D gene: NA
clone size: NA
V gene: TRBV9
CDR3 protein: CASSVAAGPNTGELFF
CDR3 DNA: TGTGCCAGCAGCGTAGCTGCGGGGCCGAACACCGGGGAGCTGTTTTTT

J gene: TRBJ2-7
D gene: NA
clone size: NA
V gene: TRBV20-1
CDR3 protein: CRPIRLSSYEQYF
CDR3 DNA: TGCAGGCCGATCCGCTTATCCTCCTACGAGCAGTACTTC

J gene: TRBJ2-5
D gene: NA
clone size: NA
V gene: TRBV6-5
CDR3 protein: CASNHRDSQETQYF
CDR3 DNA: TGTGCCAGCAATCACCGGGACTCACAAGAGACCCAGTACTTC

J gene: TRBJ1-1
D gene: NA
clone size: NA
V gene: TRBV5-1
CDR3 protein: CASSFDLASPTEAFF
CDR3 DNA: TGCGCCAGCAGCTTCGATTTGGCCAGCCCGACTGAAGCTTTCTTT

J gene: TRBJ2-1
D gene: NA
clone size: NA
V gene: TRBV27
CDR3 protein: CASSSLLVPSSYNEQFF
CDR3 DNA: TGTGCCAGCAGCTCGTTACTTGTGCCCAGCTCCTACAATGAGCAGTTCTTC

J gene: TRBJ2-5
D gene: NA
clone size: NA
V gene: TRBV12-3/TRBV12-4
CDR3 protein: CASSSAGRQETQYF
CDR3 DNA: TGTGCCAGCAGTTCAGCCGGGCGGCAGGAGACCCAGTACTTC

J gene: TRBJ1-5
D gene: NA
clone size: NA
V gene: TRBV24-1
CDR3 protein: CATSDRSYQPQHF
CDR3 DNA: TGTGCCACCAGCGACAGGTCCTATCAGCCCCAGCATTTT